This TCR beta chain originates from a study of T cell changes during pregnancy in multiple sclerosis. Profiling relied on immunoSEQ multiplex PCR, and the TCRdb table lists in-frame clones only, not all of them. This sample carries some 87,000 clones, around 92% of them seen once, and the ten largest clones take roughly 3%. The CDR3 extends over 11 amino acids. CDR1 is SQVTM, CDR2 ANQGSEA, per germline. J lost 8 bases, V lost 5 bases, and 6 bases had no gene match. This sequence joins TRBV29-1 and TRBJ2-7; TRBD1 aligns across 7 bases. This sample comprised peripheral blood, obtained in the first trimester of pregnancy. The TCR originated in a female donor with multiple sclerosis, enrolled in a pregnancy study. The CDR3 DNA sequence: TGCAGCGTTCTACAGGGGCACAAGCAGTACTTC. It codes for CSVLQGHKQYF.